The 27 T cell receptor beta chains reported below all come from one sample, sequenced in a study of response to subunit inactivated influenza vaccine. MiXCR was run by TCRdb on the RT-PCR reads, yielding one entry per CDR3 protein. Of around 850,000 distinct CDR3 sequences listed, under 20% are singletons. Here the sequenced sample was PBMCs from blood, taken around 5 days after vaccination. Every receptor here comes from a man aged 50 to 60 who received an inactivated influenza vaccine.

The chain couples TRBV3-1 to TRBJ2-2; D unresolved. The V gene lost 0 bases and the J gene lost 6 bases, with 8 bases spanning the gap. The CDR3 is made up of 14 amino acids. Germline V gives CDR1 LGHDT, CDR2 YNNKEL (reference sequence). The CDR3, as DNA: TGTGCCAGCAGCCAAGACTGGATGGCCGGGGAGCTGTTTTTT. This gives the protein CASSQDWMAGELFF.

The chain joins TRBV3-1 to TRBJ2-3; 8 positions match TRBD1. The CDR3 is 14 amino acids. Germline CDR1 and CDR2: LGHDT and YNNKEL (reference sequence). V trimming: 1 base; J trimming: 6 bases; junction bases outside the gene matches: 3. CDR3 DNA sequence: TGTGCCAGCAGCCAAGGAGGACAGGGCGATACGCAGTATTTT. Amino acids: CASSQGGQGDTQYF.

V gene TRBV24-1 combines with J gene TRBJ2-1, with 11 bases identical to TRBD2. After removal of 1 base from V and 0 bases from J, the junction contained 13 bases not matched to a gene. CDR1 KGHDR and CDR2 SFDVKD come from the germline V gene. This CDR3 contains 21 residues. The CDR3 is CATSDFASWGGTSGSYNEQFF. The CDR3 DNA reads as TGTGCCACCAGTGATTTCGCCAGTTGGGGCGGGACTAGCGGCTCCTACAATGAGCAGTTCTTC.

The chain has TRBV11-2 and TRBJ2-3; TRBD2 matches at 10 bases. The ends lost 5 bases at V and 2 bases at J; junction bases unmatched: 19. Per germline, CDR1 SGHAT and CDR2 FQNNGV. The CDR3 runs 20 residues. The CDR3 sequence: CASSQPKGRLAGAPTDTQYF. Written as DNA, the CDR3 is TGTGCCAGCAGCCAACCCAAGGGTCGTCTAGCGGGAGCCCCCACAGATACGCAGTATTTT.

Comment on this clonotype: A read error may account for a junction end that differs from germline. V usage is TRBV28 and J usage is TRBJ2-7, with D uncertain. Per the germline V gene, CDR1 is MDHEN and CDR2 is SYDVKM. There are 14 residues in the CDR3. CDR3 region: CASGPLLDRYVQYF. DNA for the CDR3: TGTGCCAGCGGCCCCCTGTTGGATCGGTACGTGCAGTACTTC.

This clonotype turned up a few times. J is TRBJ2-1 and V is TRBV7-9; D remains ambiguous. The CDR3 is 16 amino acids. Germline CDR1 SEHNR, CDR2 FQNEAQ (reference sequence). The germline V and J ends were trimmed by 1 base and 4 bases, with 14 bases remaining between them. Written as DNA, the CDR3 is TGTGCCAGCAGCTTAGGAGTCACCCCACCTTACAATGAGCAGTTCTTC. Its protein product is CASSLGVTPPYNEQFF.

The rearrangement joins TRBV20-1 to TRBJ2-3, with 11 bases matching TRBD2. Germline lookup yields CDR1 DFQATT and CDR2 SNEGSKA (reference sequence). This CDR3 is built from 16 residues. V was clipped by 1 base and J by 2 bases; unmatched bases: 5. The DNA of the CDR3 is TGCAGTGCTAGAGGTCTAGCGGGGGGTCCCACAGATACGCAGTATTTT. Its translation: CSARGLAGGPTDTQYF.

The rearrangement joins TRBV15 to TRBJ1-5, with D possibly TRBD1 on 5 matching bases. V lost 4 bases, J lost 11 bases, and 18 bases lay in between. Germline lookup yields CDR1 LNHNV and CDR2 YYDKDF (reference sequence). There are 14 residues in the CDR3. CDR3 in DNA: TGTGCCACCAGCACTGACAGAGCCCTATCGGCCCAGCATTTT. Its translation: CATSTDRALSAQHF.

V gene TRBV20-1 combines with J gene TRBJ2-7, with 7 bases matching TRBD2. This CDR3 is 15 amino acids long. Germline trimming cut 0 bases from V and 3 bases from J; bases unmatched to any gene: 8. From germline, CDR1 is DFQATT and CDR2 SNEGSKA (reference sequence). The CDR3 DNA reads as TGCAGTGCTAGAGATTGGGCTAGCGGATACTACGAGCAGTACTTC. Translation gives CSARDWASGYYEQYF.

A remark on this clonotype: Its ends do not fully match the called genes, so a read error is possible. This sequence joins TRBV20-1 and TRBJ2-1; 8 bases map to TRBD2. The CDR3 covers 14 residues. CDR1 is DFQATT and CDR2 is SNEGSKA in the germline V gene (reference sequence). CDR3 protein: CSQAVGGGYIEQFF. The CDR3 DNA reads TGCAGTCAGGCGGTCGGCGGGGGGTACATTGAGCAGTTCTTC.

There are many counts of this clonotype. One junction end does not reproduce the germline sequence, and a read error may be involved. V and J are TRBV5-1 and TRBJ2-7; no clear D gene. Germline V gene lookup returns CDR1 SGHRS and CDR2 YFSETQ. The CDR3 is 12 amino acids. CDR3 protein: CASSLPSYEQYF. The DNA of the CDR3 is TGTGCCAGCAGCTTACCCAGCTACGAGCAGTACTTC.

This clonotype was detected only a few times. The rearrangement uses TRBV10-3 and TRBJ2-2, with D maybe TRBD1 (5 bases). CDR3 size: 13 residues. Germline V gene data show CDR1 as ENHRY and CDR2 as SYGVKD. Trimming took 9 bases from V and 3 from J, leaving 11 bases between them. CDR3 amino acids: CAIQEGDTGELFF. DNA for the CDR3: TGTGCCATACAGGAAGGGGACACCGGGGAGCTGTTTTTT.

This clonotype came up a few times. V is TRBV20-1 and J is TRBJ2-5; unclear D gene. Germline CDR1 DFQATT, CDR2 SNEGSKA (reference sequence). This CDR3 is 14 amino acids long. The V end was cut by 3 bases, the J end by 4 bases, with 15 bases between. The CDR3 sequence: CSASPGPPRETQYF. CDR3 in DNA: TGCAGTGCTAGCCCCGGACCGCCGAGAGAGACCCAGTACTTC.

This clonotype was counted between two and nine times. The chain employs TRBV5-1 and TRBJ2-7, with D possibly being TRBD1 (6 bases). The V gene lost 3 bases and the J gene lost 7 bases, with 11 bases spanning the gap. CDR1 and CDR2 (germline): SGHRS, YFSETQ. CDR3 length: 12 residues. CDR3 in amino acids: CASSSQGVEQYF. The CDR3 region has the DNA TGCGCCAGCAGCTCACAGGGAGTGGAGCAGTACTTC.

This clonotype was recorded a few times. The chain joins TRBV7-2 to TRBJ1-2, with 7 bases identical to TRBD1. V lost 7 bases, J lost 6 bases, and 8 bases stayed unmatched. The length of the CDR3 is 13 residues. Per the germline V gene, CDR1 is SGHTA and CDR2 is FQGNSA. The CDR3 region is CASILQGIDGYTF. Here the CDR3 DNA reads TGTGCCAGCATCCTACAGGGGATCGATGGCTACACCTTC.

This clonotype was detected ten times or more. The chain recombines TRBV7-9 with TRBJ2-7; a weak D match, TRBD1 (6 bases). Germline V CDR1 and CDR2: SEHNR, FQNEAQ (reference sequence). Trimming left V 5 bases short and J 0 bases short, with 11 bases between. CDR3 length: 14 amino acids. The CDR3 bases are TGTGCCAGCAGCGACAGGTTCACCTCCTACGAGCAGTACTTC. It specifies CASSDRFTSYEQYF. The full variable domain, its missing parts supplied by reference TRBV7-9 and TRBJ2-7, is DTGVSQNPRHKITKRGQNVTFRCDPISEHNRLYWYRQTLGQGPEFLTYFQNEAQLEKSRLLSDRFSAERPKGSFSTLEIQRTEQGDSAMYLCASSDRFTSYEQYFGPGTRLTVT.

This clonotype was seen a few times. This chain uses TRBV6-1 with TRBJ2-1, with 9 bases lining up with TRBD2. Trimming took 6 bases from V and 6 from J; bases not matched to a gene: 9. The CDR3 is 15 residues long. Germline V gives CDR1 MNHNS, CDR2 SASEGT. The CDR3 reads CASRPEGTSFNEQFF. The CDR3 nucleotides are TGTGCCAGCAGACCCGAGGGGACTAGCTTCAATGAGCAGTTCTTC.

This sequence joins TRBV15 and TRBJ2-5, with 7 bases identical to TRBD2. Germline V gene sequence: CDR1 LNHNV, CDR2 YYDKDF (reference sequence). The ends lost 5 bases at V and 3 bases at J; junction bases unmatched: 0. CDR3 length: 12 residues. CDR3 nucleotides: TGTGCCACCAGCCGGGGGGAAGAGACCCAGTACTTC. This gives the protein CATSRGEETQYF.

V is TRBV2 and J is TRBJ1-5; 9 nucleotides align to TRBD1. The germline V gene encodes CDR1 SNHLY and CDR2 FYNNEI. V shed 6 bases and J 4 bases; nucleotides not matched to a gene: 10. CDR3 size: 16 residues. CDR3 loop: CASRAPGTGSNQPQHF. In DNA form, the CDR3 reads TGTGCCAGCAGGGCTCCGGGGACAGGGAGTAATCAGCCCCAGCATTTT. The complete variable domain, with remaining parts taken from reference TRBV2 and TRBJ1-5, reads EPEVTQTPSHQVTQMGQEVILRCVPISNHLYFYWYRQILGQKVEFLVSFYNNEISEKSEIFDDQFSVERPDGSNFTLKIRSTKLEDSAMYFCASRAPGTGSNQPQHFGDGTRLSIL.

This clonotype came up many times. The rearrangement joins TRBV12-3 or TRBV12-4 to TRBJ2-1; maybe TRBD2 (5 bases). The V and J ends lost 6 bases and 0 bases respectively, with 12 bases between them. The CDR3 totals 15 residues. Here the CDR3 reads CASREDMSSYNEQFF. The CDR3 DNA sequence: TGTGCCAGCAGGGAGGATATGAGCTCCTACAATGAGCAGTTCTTC.

There are a few counts of this clonotype. The J gene is TRBJ2-5, the V gene TRBV5-1; 11 bases fit TRBD1. The trim removed 2 bases at V and 0 bases at J, leaving 9 bases unmatched. Germline V gene data show CDR1 as SGHRS and CDR2 as YFSETQ. The CDR3 sequence is 18 residues long. CDR3 coding DNA: TGCGCCAGCAGCTTAGGACAGGGGGCGCGGGCCAACCAAGAGACCCAGTACTTC. It codes for CASSLGQGARANQETQYF. The entire variable domain, with the rest obtained from reference TRBV5-1 and TRBJ2-5, is as follows: KAGVTQTPRYLIKTRGQQVTLSCSPISGHRSVSWYQQTPGQGLQFLFEYFSETQRNKGNFPGRFSGRQFSNSRSEMNVSTLELGDSALYLCASSLGQGARANQETQYFGPGTRLLVL.

V usage is TRBV5-1 and J usage is TRBJ2-1; TRBD1 is a possible D gene (5 bases). The V end lost 4 bases, the J end lost 5 bases, and 10 bases lay between the germline ends. Germline values: CDR1 SGHRS, CDR2 YFSETQ. CDR3 length: 13 amino acids. The CDR3 coding sequence is TGCGCCAGCAGCCAGGACACCAACAATGAGCAGTTCTTC. This translates into CASSQDTNNEQFF. Variable domain in full (rest from reference TRBV5-1 and TRBJ2-1): KAGVTQTPRYLIKTRGQQVTLSCSPISGHRSVSWYQQTPGQGLQFLFEYFSETQRNKGNFPGRFSGRQFSNSRSEMNVSTLELGDSALYLCASSQDTNNEQFFGPGTRLTVL.

This clonotype showed up just a few times. The chain couples TRBV6-5 to TRBJ2-7; 8 nucleotides align to TRBD1. Germline V gene lookup returns CDR1 MNHEY and CDR2 SVGAGI. The junction had 7 bases not matched to a gene; V was cut back by 4 bases and J by 2 bases. The CDR3 extends over 15 amino acids. CDR3 region: CASSSGQGAPYEQYF. The CDR3 DNA follows: TGTGCCAGCAGTTCAGGACAGGGAGCACCCTACGAGCAGTACTTC.

Only a few counts were recorded for this clonotype. V is TRBV28 and J is TRBJ2-7; D is unclear. Germline V gene lookup returns CDR1 MDHEN and CDR2 SYDVKM. The CDR3 length is 12 residues. V was shortened by 6 bases and J by 7 bases, with 13 bases between the two germline ends. The CDR3 DNA follows: TGTGCCAGCAGGTCGGCACTACGGGAGCAGTACTTC. Translation gives CASRSALREQYF.

The CDR3 nucleotides are TGCGCCAGCAGCCCGTCTGGGGGGAACCAAGAGACCCAGTACTTC. Translating it yields CASSPSGGNQETQYF. V gene TRBV4-1 combines with J gene TRBJ2-5; TRBD2 is a possible D gene (6 bases). V was pared by 4 bases and J by 0 bases, with 12 bases between. The CDR3 sequence is 15 residues long. Germline CDR1 MGHRA, CDR2 YSYEKL.

This clonotype was detected only a few times. The chain uses TRBV5-5 and TRBJ1-5; weak D call: TRBD1 (6 bases). Between the trimmed V and J ends, which lost 4 bases and 5 bases, there was a span of 16 bases. Per the germline V gene, CDR1 is SGHKS and CDR2 is YYEKEE (reference sequence). The CDR3 consists of 15 residues. The chain's CDR3 is CASSPGRGGYQPQHF. In DNA form, the CDR3 reads TGTGCCAGCAGCCCGGGAAGGGGGGGTTATCAGCCCCAGCATTTT.

The J gene is TRBJ2-2, the V gene TRBV6-2 or TRBV6-3, with 9 nucleotides matching TRBD2. The V gene's germline CDR1 is MNHEY and CDR2 SVGEGT. This CDR3 spans 17 amino acids. J gave up 5 bases and V 0 bases, and 7 bases lay outside the gene matches. The CDR3 region has the DNA TGTGCCAGCAGTTACTCGCCTAGCGGGGCGAGGACCGGGGAGCTGTTTTTT. This sequence encodes CASSYSPSGARTGELFF.